The 27 T cell receptor beta chains given below trace back to one sample, sequenced in a study of CD8 T cells in ankylosing spondylitis. TCRdb redid the calling of the 5' RACE reads with MiXCR, one entry per CDR3 protein. The repertoire has 180,000 or so distinct CDR3 sequences, more than 9% of them found once; the top ten carry about 29%. Specimen: blood, either unsorted or a sorted T cell fraction (not recorded which). The receptors here all came from a male donor with ankylosing spondylitis or in good health (not recorded which).

The chain couples TRBV25-1 to TRBJ1-1, with D maybe TRBD1 (6 bases). This CDR3 is built from 16 residues. V lost 4 bases, J lost 4 bases, and 19 bases lay in between. Germline V gives CDR1 MGHDK, CDR2 SYGVNS. CDR3 DNA: TGTGCCAGCAGTGCCCAGACAGGCCCACAACCCACTGAAGCTTTCTTT. This encodes CASSAQTGPQPTEAFF.

This clonotype was seen a handful of times. The chain couples TRBV18 to TRBJ1-5; weak D call: TRBD1 (5 bases). The germline CDR1 and CDR2 sequences are KGHSH and LQKENI. Trimming shortened V by 2 bases and J by 4 bases, and 12 bases separated the two germline ends. The CDR3 is made up of 15 amino acids. The CDR3 coding sequence is TGTGCCAGCTCACCAGAACCAGGGCCTAATCAGCCCCAGCATTTT. Protein sequence: CASSPEPGPNQPQHF.

This clonotype came up many times. The chain uses TRBV27 and TRBJ1-5, with no clear D. Germline CDR1 MNHEY, CDR2 SMNVEV (reference sequence). CDR3 length: 15 residues. V shed 10 bases and J shed 1 base, with 17 bases lying between them. The CDR3 DNA reads as TGTGCCACGGCCAAATACGGGGTAAGCAATCAGCCCCAGCATTTT. This encodes CATAKYGVSNQPQHF.

The chain employs TRBV20-1 and TRBJ2-2; 9 nucleotides align to TRBD2. V lost 1 base to trimming and J lost 2 bases; unmatched junction nucleotides: 8. CDR1 and CDR2 (germline): DFQATT, SNEGSKA (reference sequence). CDR3 size: 17 residues. The DNA for the CDR3 is TGCAGTGCTAGAGCGTCCCGACTAGCGGAAAACACCGGGGAGCTGTTTTTT. Protein sequence: CSARASRLAENTGELFF.

This clonotype has only a few counts. J is TRBJ2-5 and V is TRBV7-2, with 9 bases lining up with TRBD1. Trimming at V came to 1 base and at J to 4 bases, leaving 7 bases not matched to a gene. This CDR3 is 16 amino acids long. The V gene's germline CDR1 is SGHTA and CDR2 FQGNSA. The CDR3 nucleotides read TGTGCCAGCAGCTTAGATTCAGGACAGGGGCTAGAGACCCAGTACTTC. It codes for CASSLDSGQGLETQYF. The variable domain in full, with the rest retrieved from reference TRBV7-2 and TRBJ2-5, is GAGVSQSPSNKVTEKGKDVELRCDPISGHTALYWYRQSLGQGLEFLIYFQGNSAPDKSGLPSDRFSAERTGGSVSTLTIQRTQQEDSAVYLCASSLDSGQGLETQYFGPGTRLLVL.

This clonotype turned up a few times. The gene calls are TRBV6-1 and TRBJ2-3; 9 nucleotides match TRBD2. The junction had 13 bases not matched to a gene; V was cut back by 6 bases and J by 3 bases. The CDR3 has 17 amino acids. Germline loops: CDR1 MNHNS, CDR2 SASEGT. CDR3 amino acids: CASRPPGVAGVTDTQYF. CDR3 DNA: TGTGCCAGCAGACCTCCCGGGGTAGCGGGAGTTACAGATACGCAGTATTTT.

This clonotype was seen only a few times. The chain joins TRBV5-1 to TRBJ2-2, with D perhaps matching TRBD1 (5 bases). CDR1 is SGHRS, CDR2 YFSETQ, per germline. Trimming left V 3 bases short and J 6 bases short, with 12 bases between. The CDR3 runs 14 residues. CDR3 sequence reads: CASSSQGAAGELFF. The DNA for the CDR3 is TGCGCCAGCAGCTCGCAAGGGGCGGCCGGGGAGCTGTTTTTT.

This clonotype was found a few times. J is TRBJ2-1 and V is TRBV7-9; TRBD2 matches at 10 bases. The length of the CDR3 is 15 residues. V gave up 5 bases and J gave up 10 bases; unmatched junction bases: 11. CDR1 and CDR2 (germline): SEHNR, FQNEAQ (reference sequence). This CDR3 is CASSPQSGGASEQFF. In nucleotides, the CDR3 is TGTGCCAGCAGCCCCCAGAGCGGGGGGGCAAGCGAGCAGTTCTTC. The full variable domain, in which reference TRBV7-9 and TRBJ2-1 provide the parts outside the CDR3, is DTGVSQNPRHKITKRGQNVTFRCDPISEHNRLYWYRQTLGQGPEFLTYFQNEAQLEKSRLLSDRFSAERPKGSFSTLEIQRTEQGDSAMYLCASSPQSGGASEQFFGPGTRLTVL.

This clonotype was recorded at least ten times. V is TRBV25-1 and J is TRBJ2-1; D not certain. The V gene lost 6 bases and the J gene lost 0 bases, with 3 bases spanning the gap. Per the germline V gene, CDR1 is MGHDK and CDR2 is SYGVNS. This CDR3 comprises 12 residues. CDR3 bases: TGTGCCAGCAGACTCTCCTACAATGAGCAGTTCTTC. Its translation: CASRLSYNEQFF.

The chain couples TRBV11-2 to TRBJ2-5, with a possible D match to TRBD2 (6 bases). Trimming removed 1 base from V and 9 bases from J, with 12 bases in between. The germline gives CDR1 SGHAT, CDR2 FQNNGV. The CDR3 runs to 13 residues. CDR3 sequence reads: CASSLATAGSQYF. The CDR3 DNA reads TGTGCCAGCAGCTTAGCGACTGCGGGGTCCCAGTACTTC.

CDR3 nucleotide sequence: TGTGCCACCGGAGGGGCAGGGGGTGGAACAGATACGCAGTATTTT. Residues: CATGGAGGGTDTQYF. The chain joins TRBV24-1 to TRBJ2-3, with D perhaps matching TRBD1 (7 bases). The V end was cut by 9 bases, the J end by 3 bases, with 18 bases between. The V gene's germline CDR1 is KGHDR and CDR2 SFDVKD. The CDR3 covers 15 residues.

This clonotype turned up a few times. The genes are TRBV12-3 or TRBV12-4 and TRBJ2-7; TRBD1 aligns across 8 bases. V shed 6 bases and J 5 bases; nucleotides not matched to a gene: 9. The CDR3 sequence is 14 residues long. Written as DNA, the CDR3 is TGTGCCAGCAGCCCGGGACAGGACCTACACGAGCAGTACTTC. It specifies CASSPGQDLHEQYF.

This clonotype was seen many times. The junction and the germline gene differ at one end; a read error may be behind it. The chain couples TRBV5-1 to TRBJ2-1; 9 positions match TRBD1. The CDR3 runs 13 residues. CDR1 SGHRS and CDR2 YFSETQ come from the germline V gene. DNA for the CDR3: TGTGCCAGCAGTCTGGGACAGGGCAATGAGCAGTTCTTC. This sequence encodes CASSLGQGNEQFF.

The rearrangement uses TRBV5-1 and TRBJ2-3, with D perhaps TRBD1 (5 bases). Germline CDR1 and CDR2: SGHRS and YFSETQ. The length of the CDR3 is 13 residues. With 8 bases removed from V and 2 bases from J, the gap between germline ends came to 12 bases. DNA of the CDR3: TGCGCCAGTCAAAAGGACAACACAGATACGCAGTATTTT. Protein: CASQKDNTDTQYF.

This clonotype was detected ten times or more. V usage is TRBV10-3 and J usage is TRBJ2-1; 7 bases map to TRBD1. The V segment lost 10 bases and the J segment 4 bases; nucleotides outside the gene matches: 16. Per the germline V gene, CDR1 is ENHRY and CDR2 is SYGVKD. The CDR3 loop spans 16 amino acids. The CDR3 loop reads CATILGPGQFYNEQFF. CDR3 bases: TGTGCCACCATTTTGGGACCGGGACAGTTTTACAATGAGCAGTTCTTC.

This clonotype was detected ten times or more. This sequence joins TRBV12-3 or TRBV12-4 and TRBJ2-1, with 7 bases identical to TRBD2. The length of the CDR3 is 16 residues. The junction had 8 bases not matched to a gene; V was cut back by 6 bases and J by 0 bases. This CDR3 is CASSSLGGSSYNEQFF. Here the CDR3 DNA reads TGTGCCAGCAGCTCCCTAGGCGGGAGCTCCTACAATGAGCAGTTCTTC.

Ten or more counts support this clonotype. The CDR3, as DNA: TGCGCCAGCAGCTTGGCTTTCTCGGGAGCGGGGGGTGAGCAGTTCTTC. As protein: CASSLAFSGAGGEQFF. J is TRBJ2-1 and V is TRBV5-1; 9 nucleotides match TRBD2. After removal of 0 bases from V and 9 bases from J, the junction contained 10 bases not matched to a gene. The CDR3 extends over 16 amino acids. Germline CDR1 SGHRS, CDR2 YFSETQ.

V gene TRBV3-1 combines with J gene TRBJ2-3; 7 positions match TRBD2. The CDR3 totals 15 residues. Germline CDR1 LGHDT, CDR2 YNNKEL (reference sequence). With 4 bases clipped from V and 2 bases from J, the junction kept 6 bases outside the gene matches. CDR3 sequence reads: CASSPQRGSTDTQYF. As DNA, the CDR3 is TGTGCCAGCAGCCCCCAGCGGGGATCCACAGATACGCAGTATTTT.

V gene TRBV7-9 combines with J gene TRBJ2-3; D unclear. Germline V lookup: CDR1 SEHNR, CDR2 FQNEAQ (reference sequence). This CDR3 is built from 13 residues. The V end was cut by 5 bases, the J end by 14 bases, with 20 bases between. CDR3 DNA: TGTGCCAGCAGCCCCGACTGGATCCACCCTCCGTATTTT. Protein: CASSPDWIHPPYF.

This clonotype was seen at least ten times. This chain joins TRBV20-1 and TRBJ2-2; D possibly corresponds to TRBD2 (5 bases). CDR1 and CDR2 from the germline V gene are DFQATT and SNEGSKA (reference sequence). The CDR3 has 14 residues. With 6 bases removed from V and 2 bases from J, the gap between germline ends came to 13 bases. The DNA for the CDR3 is TGCAGTGCCCCCATTCGGGGTAACACCGGGGAGCTGTTTTTT. This codes for CSAPIRGNTGELFF.

This clonotype has a count of ten or more. This chain connects TRBV20-1 to TRBJ1-6, with D perhaps TRBD1 (5 bases). Germline V gene sequence: CDR1 DFQATT, CDR2 SNEGSKA (reference sequence). The CDR3 has 16 amino acids. V shed 2 bases and J shed 4 bases, with 15 bases lying between them. The CDR3 sequence: CSARKVDSLYNSPLHF. CDR3 nucleotide sequence: TGCAGTGCTAGAAAGGTTGACAGCCTTTATAATTCACCCCTCCACTTT.

This clonotype was recorded many times. The V gene is TRBV12-3 or TRBV12-4, the J gene TRBJ2-7, with a tentative D call TRBD1 (5 bases). Trimming took 2 bases from V and 2 from J, leaving 10 bases between them. The CDR3 has 14 residues. The CDR3 nucleotides are TGTGCCAGCAGTTTAACAGGAAACACCTACGAGCAGTACTTC. Its protein product is CASSLTGNTYEQYF.

The sample holds many counts of this clonotype. The junction does not match germline at one end; this may be a read error. The chain carries TRBV5-1 and TRBJ2-3; 9 bases line up with TRBD1. Germline values: CDR1 SGHRS, CDR2 YFSETQ. The CDR3 extends over 14 amino acids. In DNA, the CDR3 is TGTGCCAGCAGTTTAGACAGGGGGACGGATACGCAGTATTTT. It is translated as CASSLDRGTDTQYF.

This clonotype came up many times. The chain has TRBV2 and TRBJ1-6; TRBD1 aligns across 9 bases. The J segment lost 6 bases and the V segment lost 9 bases, leaving 3 bases of the junction unmatched. CDR3 length: 13 amino acids. Germline CDR1 and CDR2: SNHLY and FYNNEI. The CDR3 protein is CARQGAGNSPLHF. The CDR3 DNA follows: TGTGCCAGACAGGGGGCGGGTAATTCACCCCTCCACTTT.

This clonotype showed up many times. The chain has TRBV11-2 and TRBJ2-1; D gene uncertain. Trimming cost V 6 bases and J 9 bases, with 12 bases left between them. The CDR3 consists of 12 residues. Germline V lookup: CDR1 SGHAT, CDR2 FQNNGV. CDR3 in amino acids: CASRPSGTEQFF. The DNA for the CDR3 is TGTGCCAGCAGGCCTTCGGGCACTGAGCAGTTCTTC.

This clonotype was detected many times. The V call is TRBV5-1, the J call TRBJ2-5; a possible D gene is TRBD1 (6 bases). The V gene lost 4 bases and the J gene lost 4 bases, with 17 bases spanning the gap. This CDR3 is 15 amino acids long. Germline V lookup: CDR1 SGHRS, CDR2 YFSETQ. Here the CDR3 DNA reads TGCGCCAGCAGCGTGACAACCGGGACAAGAGAGACCCAGTACTTC. Its protein is CASSVTTGTRETQYF.

This clonotype was seen only a few times. The chain employs TRBV27 and TRBJ2-1, with D unclear. The V and J ends lost 7 bases and 0 bases respectively, with 13 bases between them. The V gene's germline CDR1 is MNHEY and CDR2 SMNVEV (reference sequence). CDR3 length equals 15 residues. This CDR3 reads CASTSKSSSYNEQFF. CDR3 sequence (DNA): TGTGCCAGCACATCGAAATCCAGCTCCTACAATGAGCAGTTCTTC.